This T cell receptor beta chain was recovered during a study of HIV-infected children after antiretroviral therapy interruption. Points from the study as a whole: By the end of treatment interruption, naive CD4+ clonality (Gini) increased.

This clonotype was seen repeatedly, ten times or more. Its antigen remains unidentified. Treatment in this sample: PENTA 11 planned treatment interruption arm or continuous ART arm. The TCR library was built from RNA with a 3' RACE protocol and unique molecular identifiers. Each CDR3 protein is one row after TCRdb ran MiXCR on the 3' RACE reads. The sample has 30,000 to 40,000 distinct CDR3 sequences, 5% to 8% seen once; the top ten hold just under 1%. This receptor was obtained from a pool of human donors with HIV. The source material was CD45RA+ CD4+ T cells from PBMCs, pooled from several time points, sampled from a donor given antiretroviral therapy, either interrupted or continuous. Sample subset: naive CD4+ CD45RA+ CD45RO- T cells.

The CDR3 reads CSAAQDRGGETQYF. The CDR3 DNA follows: TGCAGTGCTGCCCAGGACAGGGGGGGAGAGACCCAGTACTTC. The rearrangement joins TRBV20-1 to TRBJ2-5; the match to TRBD1 covers 10 bases. Germline assignment: CDR1 DFQATT and CDR2 SNEGSKA (reference sequence). Trimming at V came to 5 bases and at J to 4 bases, leaving 7 bases not matched to a gene. The CDR3 has 14 residues.